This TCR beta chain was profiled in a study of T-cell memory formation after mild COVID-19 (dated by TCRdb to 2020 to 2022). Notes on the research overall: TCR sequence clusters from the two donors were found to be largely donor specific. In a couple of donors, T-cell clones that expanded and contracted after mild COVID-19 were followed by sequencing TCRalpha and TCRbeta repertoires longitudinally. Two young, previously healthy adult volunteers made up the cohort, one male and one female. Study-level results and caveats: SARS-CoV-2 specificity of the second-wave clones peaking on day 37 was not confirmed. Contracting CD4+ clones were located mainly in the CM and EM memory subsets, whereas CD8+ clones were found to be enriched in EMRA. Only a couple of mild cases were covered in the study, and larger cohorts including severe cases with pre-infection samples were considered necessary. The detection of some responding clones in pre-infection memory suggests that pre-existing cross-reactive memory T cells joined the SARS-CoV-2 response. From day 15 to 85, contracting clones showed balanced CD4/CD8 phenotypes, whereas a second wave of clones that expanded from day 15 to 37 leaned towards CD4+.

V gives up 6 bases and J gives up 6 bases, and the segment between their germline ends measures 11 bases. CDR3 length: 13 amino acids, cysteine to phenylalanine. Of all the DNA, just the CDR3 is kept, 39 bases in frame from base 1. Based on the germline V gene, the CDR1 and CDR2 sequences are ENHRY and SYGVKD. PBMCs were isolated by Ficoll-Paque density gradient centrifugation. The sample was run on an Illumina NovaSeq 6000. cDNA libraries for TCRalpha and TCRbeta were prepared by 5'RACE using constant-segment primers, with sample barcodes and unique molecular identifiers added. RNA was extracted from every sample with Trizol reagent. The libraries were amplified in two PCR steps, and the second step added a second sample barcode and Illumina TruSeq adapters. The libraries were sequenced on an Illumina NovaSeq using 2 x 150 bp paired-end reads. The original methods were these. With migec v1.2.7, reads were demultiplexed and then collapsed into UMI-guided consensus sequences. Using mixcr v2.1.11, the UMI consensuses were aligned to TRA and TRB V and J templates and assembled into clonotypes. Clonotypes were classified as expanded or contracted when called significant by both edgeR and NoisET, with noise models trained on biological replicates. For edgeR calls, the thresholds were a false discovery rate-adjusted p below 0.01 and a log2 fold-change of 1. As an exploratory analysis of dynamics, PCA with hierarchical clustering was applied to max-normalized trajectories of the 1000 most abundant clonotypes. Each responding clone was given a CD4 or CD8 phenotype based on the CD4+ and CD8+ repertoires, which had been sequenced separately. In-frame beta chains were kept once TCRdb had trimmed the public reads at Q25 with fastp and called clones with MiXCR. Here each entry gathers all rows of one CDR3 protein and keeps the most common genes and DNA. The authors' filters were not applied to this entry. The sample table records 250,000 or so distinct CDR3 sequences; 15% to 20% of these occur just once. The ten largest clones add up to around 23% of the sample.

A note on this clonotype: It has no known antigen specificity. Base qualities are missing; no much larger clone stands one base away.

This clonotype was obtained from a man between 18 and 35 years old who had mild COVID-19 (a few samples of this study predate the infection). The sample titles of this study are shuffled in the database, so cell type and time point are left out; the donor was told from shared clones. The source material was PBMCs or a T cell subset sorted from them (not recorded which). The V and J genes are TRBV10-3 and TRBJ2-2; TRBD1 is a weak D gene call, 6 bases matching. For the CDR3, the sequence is CAISGQHSGELFF. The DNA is TGTGCCATCAGCGGACAGCACTCCGGGGAGCTGTTTTTT.